A single sample gave rise to the 28 T cell receptor beta chains below, sequenced in a study of blood T cell repertoires in COVID-19. Clones were sequenced by immunoSEQ multiplex PCR, and TCRdb holds only the in-frame ones, with some missing. The sample lists under 200,000 clones; about 88% were seen once. Sequenced: peripheral blood. The receptors shown here come from a man aged 55 to 70 with acute or convalescent COVID-19.

The rearrangement links TRBV5-6 to TRBJ1-2; 8 bases map to TRBD1. Losses at the gene ends were 5 bases for V and 7 bases for J; bases not matched to a gene: 7. This CDR3 contains 13 residues. The germline CDR1 and CDR2 sequences are SGHDT and YYEEEE. CDR3 nucleotides: TGTGCCAGCAGAATACAGGGGGTGAGTGGCTACACCTTC. This codes for CASRIQGVSGYTF.

The table lists this clone with a few counts. The chain is built from TRBV6-5 and TRBJ1-3; no firm D call. CDR3 length: 15 residues. Germline values: CDR1 MNHEY, CDR2 SVGAGI. V was cut by 6 bases and J by 0 bases, with 12 bases left in between. The CDR3: CASRLIMDSGNTIYF. The CDR3, as DNA: TGTGCCAGCAGACTAATCATGGACTCTGGAAACACCATATATTTT.

In this sample, this clone turned up once. The chain couples TRBV4-3 to TRBJ2-1; 10 nucleotides match TRBD2. CDR1 and CDR2 (germline): LGHNA, YSLEER. J lost 4 bases, V lost 0 bases, and 9 bases had no gene match. The CDR3 is 18 amino acids. The CDR3 nucleotides are TGCGCCAGCAGCCAAGATTCCCTAACTAGCGGGATTTACAATGAGCAGTTCTTC. Translating gives CASSQDSLTSGIYNEQFF.

The chain carries TRBV27 and TRBJ1-5, with TRBD1 matching 7 bases. Per the germline V gene, CDR1 is MNHEY and CDR2 is SMNVEV (reference sequence). This CDR3 has 15 amino acids. The ends lost 2 bases at V and 5 bases at J; junction bases unmatched: 6. The CDR3 reads CASSLTGTVDQPQHF. DNA of the CDR3: TGTGCCAGCAGTTTAACTGGGACAGTGGATCAGCCCCAGCATTTT.

This chain links TRBV24-1 with TRBJ1-1, with D uncertain. CDR3 length: 16 residues. Germline CDR1 reads KGHDR; CDR2 reads SFDVKD. Trimming left V 3 bases short and J 7 bases short, with 20 bases between. The CDR3, as DNA: TGTGCCACCAGTGATACGTCTCGGGGTAAATATTTTGAAGCTTTCTTT. This gives the protein CATSDTSRGKYFEAFF.

The chain combines TRBV7-6 with TRBJ2-1; 12 bases map to TRBD2. V was clipped by 1 base and J by 0 bases; unmatched bases: 4. CDR3 size: 18 residues. Germline CDR1 is SGHVS and CDR2 is FNYEAQ. The CDR3 DNA reads as TGTGCCAGCAGCTTAGTAGCTAGCGGGAGGGGCTCCTACAATGAGCAGTTCTTC. Its protein is CASSLVASGRGSYNEQFF.

The J gene is TRBJ2-5, the V gene TRBV18, with 9 bases fitting TRBD2. The CDR3 covers 15 residues. Per the germline V gene, CDR1 is KGHSH and CDR2 is LQKENI. The J segment lost 2 bases and the V segment lost 6 bases, leaving 7 bases of the junction unmatched. CDR3 sequence (DNA): TGTGCCAGCTCTTCCGGCCTAGCGGGACAAGAGACCCAGTACTTC. As protein: CASSSGLAGQETQYF.

This clone was observed a handful of times. V and J are TRBV12-3 or TRBV12-4 and TRBJ2-7; D is uncertain. V lost 5 bases and J 5 bases, leaving 10 bases between the germline ends. CDR3 length: 12 residues. CDR3: CASSSGPDEQYF. For the CDR3, the DNA is TGTGCCAGCAGTAGTGGGCCTGACGAGCAGTACTTC.

This chain links TRBV12-3 or TRBV12-4 with TRBJ1-1; possibly TRBD1 for D (5 bases). V gave up 3 bases and J gave up 5 bases, with 7 bases separating them. CDR3 length equals 12 residues. This chain's CDR3 is CASSFAGTEAFF. DNA for the CDR3: TGTGCCAGCAGTTTCGCAGGGACTGAAGCTTTCTTT.

V and J are TRBV5-1 and TRBJ2-7, with TRBD2 identical over 8 bases. CDR3 length: 16 residues. The V gene end was trimmed by 4 bases and the J gene end by 1 base; junction bases not matched to a gene: 10. Germline lookup yields CDR1 SGHRS and CDR2 YFSETQ. CDR3 residues: CASSPTSGSLSYEQYF. Here the CDR3 DNA reads TGCGCCAGCAGCCCCACGAGCGGGAGCCTATCCTACGAGCAGTACTTC.

The CDR3 DNA sequence: TGTGCCAGCAGCTTAGCGGGACAGACCCTTGACTACGAGCAGTACTTC. It encodes CASSLAGQTLDYEQYF. The chain couples TRBV11-3 to TRBJ2-7, with 7 nucleotides matching TRBD1. Per germline, CDR1 SGHNT and CDR2 YENEEA. V was clipped by 1 base and J by 3 bases; unmatched bases: 9. CDR3 length: 16 residues.

This chain connects TRBV27 to TRBJ1-1; 9 bases fit TRBD1. After removal of 4 bases from V and 3 bases from J, the junction contained 9 bases not matched to a gene. This CDR3 contains 16 residues. Germline V CDR1 and CDR2: MNHEY, SMNVEV (reference sequence). CDR3 sequence reads: CASSSLQGAWDTEAFF. In DNA, the CDR3 is TGTGCCAGCAGTTCCCTACAGGGGGCTTGGGACACTGAAGCTTTCTTT.

The chain joins TRBV21-1 to TRBJ1-6; the DNA was not used to check the table's D call, TRBD1. TRBV21-1 is annotated as a pseudogene. This CDR3 comprises 16 residues. The CDR3 DNA sequence: TGTGCCAGCAGCCCGGGACAGACATACTATAATTCACCCCTCCACTTT. It encodes CASSPGQTYYNSPLHF.

This clone was counted a single time. The gene calls are TRBV7-9 and TRBJ2-7; tentative D call: TRBD1 (5 bases). The CDR3 runs to 14 residues. With 2 bases removed from V and 5 bases from J, the gap between germline ends came to 13 bases. The germline gives CDR1 SEHNR, CDR2 FQNEAQ (reference sequence). CDR3 residues: CASSLRQGLNEQYF. In DNA, the CDR3 is TGTGCCAGCAGCTTACGCCAGGGTCTCAACGAGCAGTACTTC.

The chain couples TRBV12-5 to TRBJ1-5; 8 nucleotides match TRBD1. The V and J ends lost 8 bases and 5 bases, in that order; junction bases with no gene match: 14. Germline V CDR1 and CDR2: LGHNT, FRNRAP. The CDR3 covers 16 residues. The CDR3 loop reads CASKRRRTGRDQPQHF. CDR3 nucleotides: TGTGCTAGTAAGAGGAGGAGGACAGGGCGGGATCAGCCCCAGCATTTT.

J is TRBJ1-3 and V is TRBV9, with 8 positions matching TRBD1. V was clipped by 2 bases and J by 4 bases; unmatched bases: 5. The germline CDR1 and CDR2 sequences are SGDLS and YYNGEE. CDR3 length equals 15 residues. Written as DNA, the CDR3 is TGTGCCAGCAGCGTCCAGGGGGCAGGGGGAAACACCATATATTTT. This sequence encodes CASSVQGAGGNTIYF. The full variable domain, with the rest looked up from reference TRBV9 and TRBJ1-3, is DSGVTQTPKHLITATGQRVTLRCSPRSGDLSVYWYQQSLDQGLQFLIQYYNGEERAKGNILERFSAQQFPDLHSELNLSSLELGDSALYFCASSVQGAGGNTIYFGEGSWLTVV.

V gene TRBV2 combines with J gene TRBJ2-7; 9 bases match TRBD1. This CDR3 is 15 amino acids long. V gave up 6 bases and J gave up 1 base; unmatched junction bases: 7. The germline V gene encodes CDR1 SNHLY and CDR2 FYNNEI. CDR3 DNA sequence: TGTGCCAGCAGCTCAGGGGACAGGGCTTCCTACGAGCAGTACGTC. This gives the protein CASSSGDRASYEQYV.

The CDR3 coding sequence is TGTGCCAGCAGCCCACCAGGGGGCCGGTACGAGCAGTACTTC. It translates to CASSPPGGRYEQYF. The chain uses TRBV11-3 and TRBJ2-7, with 8 bases fitting TRBD1. CDR3 length equals 14 residues. The germline V gene has CDR1 SGHNT and CDR2 YENEEA. V shed 5 bases, J shed 4 bases, and the junction held 7 bases outside the gene matches.

This clone has more than one count but fewer than ten. This chain uses TRBV13 with TRBJ1-2, with 11 bases lining up with TRBD1. Germline V gene data show CDR1 as PRHDT and CDR2 as FYEKMQ (reference sequence). The CDR3 loop spans 15 amino acids. With V trimmed by 2 bases and J by 7 bases, 6 bases remained unmatched. CDR3 residues: CASSLFGTGGSGYTF. CDR3 nucleotides: TGTGCCAGCAGCTTATTCGGGACAGGGGGAAGTGGCTACACCTTC.

This clone was counted once. This chain links TRBV10-3 with TRBJ2-7; 7 nucleotides match TRBD1. The CDR3 has 13 residues. V was pared by 7 bases and J by 5 bases, with 8 bases of the junction left unmatched. Germline V gene sequence: CDR1 ENHRY, CDR2 SYGVKD. The CDR3 protein is CAITQGQGDEQYF. In DNA, the CDR3 is TGTGCCATCACCCAGGGGCAGGGGGACGAGCAGTACTTC.

This rearrangement joins TRBV24-1 to TRBJ2-2, with TRBD2 matching 15 bases. CDR1 is KGHDR and CDR2 is SFDVKD in the germline V gene. Unmatched junction bases numbered 9, after V lost 4 bases and J lost 7 bases. The CDR3 has 18 amino acids. The CDR3 loop is CATSELSPGLAGGGELFF. CDR3 nucleotide sequence: TGTGCCACCAGTGAGCTCTCTCCGGGACTAGCGGGAGGCGGGGAGCTGTTTTTT.

The genes are TRBV27 and TRBJ1-2, with a weak D call TRBD1 (5 bases). CDR1 MNHEY and CDR2 SMNVEV come from the germline V gene (reference sequence). V lost 4 bases to trimming and J lost 5 bases, with 23 bases between them. This CDR3 is built from 17 residues. The CDR3 spells CASSSYSGISTRYGYTF. The CDR3 nucleotides read TGTGCCAGCAGTTCTTATTCAGGGATTTCCACACGTTATGGCTACACCTTC.

The chain combines TRBV11-3 with TRBJ2-1; 11 positions match TRBD2. V shed 4 bases, J shed 7 bases, and the junction held 6 bases outside the gene matches. CDR3 length: 15 amino acids. The germline CDR1 and CDR2 sequences are SGHNT and YENEEA. This CDR3 is CASSYSGGAGNEQFF. In nucleotides, the CDR3 is TGTGCCAGCAGCTATAGCGGGGGGGCGGGGAATGAGCAGTTCTTC.

The CDR3 DNA is TGTGCCAGCAGCTTGCGTCGCGGGACGTTAGGAAACACCATATATTTT. It translates to CASSLRRGTLGNTIYF. The chain combines TRBV11-2 with TRBJ1-3, with D perhaps matching TRBD1 (5 bases). This CDR3 has 16 amino acids. Germline V gene data show CDR1 as SGHAT and CDR2 as FQNNGV. V was pared by 3 bases and J by 4 bases, with 16 bases between.

The genes are TRBV5-6 and TRBJ2-2; D gene uncertain. This CDR3 has 13 residues. V was pared by 0 bases and J by 3 bases, with 3 bases between. Germline V gene lookup returns CDR1 SGHDT and CDR2 YYEEEE. For the CDR3, the DNA is TGTGCCAGCAGCTTGGGCGACACCGGGGAGCTGTTTTTT. Translating it yields CASSLGDTGELFF.

The rearrangement links TRBV11-2 to TRBJ1-5, with TRBD1 matching 9 bases. Germline V gene sequence: CDR1 SGHAT, CDR2 FQNNGV. CDR3 length equals 16 residues. The V and J ends lost 1 base and 2 bases, in that order; junction bases with no gene match: 3. CDR3 region: CASSLGDREGNQPQHF. In DNA, the CDR3 is TGTGCCAGCAGCTTAGGGGACAGGGAGGGCAATCAGCCCCAGCATTTT.

The chain joins TRBV11-3 to TRBJ2-7; the match to TRBD2 covers 12 bases. Germline CDR1 and CDR2: SGHNT and YENEEA. The CDR3 length is 15 residues. Unmatched junction bases numbered 6, after V lost 5 bases and J lost 4 bases. The CDR3 here is CASSRRTSGIYEQYF. The CDR3 nucleotides are TGTGCCAGCAGCCGGAGGACTAGCGGGATTTACGAGCAGTACTTC.

This chain connects TRBV3-1 (or the pseudogene TRBV3-2) to TRBJ1-5, with no clear D. Trimming took off 0 bases at V and 4 bases at J, with 10 bases between the two ends. This CDR3 has 15 amino acids. CDR1 LGHDT and CDR2 YNNKEL come from the germline V gene (reference sequence). CDR3 residues: CASSQDQHQNQPQHF. CDR3 sequence (DNA): TGTGCCAGCAGCCAAGACCAACACCAGAATCAGCCCCAGCATTTT.